The 20 T cell receptor beta chains in this list originate from one sample, sequenced in a study of blood T cell repertoires in COVID-19 (dated by TCRdb to about 2020). The library was produced with the immunoSEQ multiplex PCR assay. The immuneACCESS repertoire file appears here via TCRdb, limited to in-frame rearrangements. These files lack a portion of the clones; in checked studies, under half of the deficit traces to unresolved V genes, and the cause of the others is not known. In this sample the table shows about 200,000 clones, 85% to 90% of which occur a single time. Of the sample, around 6% is held by the ten largest clones. The sample consisted of peripheral blood. The receptor set was obtained from a middle-aged man with active or convalescent COVID-19.

CDR3 in amino acids: CASSDSREYGYGYTF. For the CDR3, the DNA is TGTGCCAGTAGTGACTCGAGGGAATACGGCTATGGCTACACCTTC. The chain links TRBV19 to TRBJ1-2, with unresolved D. Trimming took off 5 bases at V and 4 bases at J, with 17 bases between the two ends. The length of the CDR3 is 15 residues. The germline gives CDR1 LNHDA, CDR2 SQIVND (reference sequence).

The chain joins TRBV5-1 to TRBJ2-3; 8 bases fit TRBD2. The CDR3 sequence is 17 residues long. Unmatched junction bases numbered 10, after V lost 4 bases and J lost 0 bases. Germline values: CDR1 SGHRS, CDR2 YFSETQ. CDR3 residues: CASSRIIAGLSTDTQYF. DNA for the CDR3: TGCGCCAGCAGCCGAATTATAGCGGGGTTAAGCACAGATACGCAGTATTTT.

The CDR3 protein is CASSFQRGQFNSPLHF. The CDR3 DNA follows: TGTGCCAGCAGTTTCCAGAGGGGACAGTTCAATTCACCCCTCCACTTT. The chain couples TRBV27 to TRBJ1-6, with 7 bases matching TRBD1. Trimming removed 3 bases from V and 7 bases from J; junction bases left unmatched: 9. The CDR3 totals 16 residues. CDR1 and CDR2 from the germline V gene are MNHEY and SMNVEV (reference sequence).

This chain links TRBV3-1 (or the pseudogene TRBV3-2) with TRBJ2-3; tentatively, D is TRBD1 (5 bases). CDR1 is LGHDT, CDR2 YNNKEL, per germline (reference sequence). Trimming left V 4 bases short and J 9 bases short, with 14 bases between. CDR3 length: 13 amino acids. In DNA form, the CDR3 reads TGTGCCAGCAGCCCCGGCTCCAGGGTAACGCAGTATTTT. Its translation: CASSPGSRVTQYF.

This chain links TRBV5-5 with TRBJ2-7; TRBD1 matches 7 bases. Germline V lookup: CDR1 SGHKS, CDR2 YYEKEE (reference sequence). The CDR3 spans 14 residues. V lost 4 bases and J lost 7; bases outside the gene matches: 11. CDR3 protein: CASSSRQGLGEQYF. The CDR3 DNA reads TGTGCCAGCAGCAGTAGACAGGGCTTGGGGGAGCAGTACTTC.

In regard to this clone: This CDR3 is also generated by other DNA sequences in the sample. This chain uses TRBV5-4 with TRBJ1-4; D is possibly TRBD1 (5 bases). Trimming removed 2 bases from V and 7 bases from J, with 12 bases in between. CDR1 is SGHNT and CDR2 is YYREEE in the germline V gene (reference sequence). The CDR3 consists of 14 residues. CDR3 loop: CASSFKGAGEKLFF. The DNA of the CDR3 is TGTGCCAGCAGCTTCAAAGGGGCAGGTGAAAAACTGTTTTTT.

For this clone: The same CDR3 is also encoded by other DNA sequences in this sample. DNA for the CDR3: TGTGCCAGCAGGACAGGGGGTACATATGGCTACACCTTC. Protein: CASRTGGTYGYTF. The chain uses TRBV6-5 and TRBJ1-2; 9 nucleotides align to TRBD1. The CDR3 consists of 13 residues. The germline CDR1 and CDR2 sequences are MNHEY and SVGAGI. J lost 5 bases, V lost 6 bases, and 4 bases had no gene match.

This chain links TRBV6-2 or TRBV6-3 with TRBJ1-1; D is unclear. This CDR3 comprises 17 residues. Looked up from germline, CDR1 is MNHEY and CDR2 is SVGEGT. With 2 bases removed from V and 0 bases from J, the gap between germline ends came to 16 bases. CDR3 residues: CASSYEVKTSMNTEAFF. CDR3 coding DNA: TGTGCCAGCAGTTACGAGGTCAAGACCAGCATGAACACTGAAGCTTTCTTT.

CDR3 nucleotide sequence: TGTGCCAGCAGGGACAGGGATCAATTAGGCTACACCTTC. It yields the protein CASRDRDQLGYTF. The rearrangement uses TRBV6-5 and TRBJ1-2; TRBD1 matches at 8 bases. With V trimmed by 6 bases and J by 8 bases, 8 bases remained unmatched. This CDR3 comprises 13 residues. Germline loops: CDR1 MNHEY, CDR2 SVGAGI.

The chain couples TRBV19 to TRBJ2-1; D is unresolved. Germline V CDR1 and CDR2: LNHDA, SQIVND (reference sequence). This CDR3 spans 14 amino acids. Trimming took off 0 bases at V and 0 bases at J, with 3 bases between the two ends. The CDR3 protein is CASSIDHSYNEQFF. The CDR3 nucleotides are TGTGCCAGTAGTATAGATCACTCCTACAATGAGCAGTTCTTC.

The chain carries TRBV2 and TRBJ2-2; D ambiguous. The CDR3 has 15 residues. Germline CDR1 is SNHLY and CDR2 is FYNNEI. V lost 7 bases to trimming and J lost 4 bases, with 16 bases between them. The CDR3 loop is CASILAPNPTGELFF. CDR3 bases: TGTGCCAGCATCTTAGCCCCGAACCCCACCGGGGAGCTGTTTTTT.

The genes are TRBV6-2 or TRBV6-3 and TRBJ2-7; D not certain. V lost 2 bases and J lost 2, with 7 bases in between. CDR3 length equals 13 residues. Germline V lookup: CDR1 MNHEY, CDR2 SVGEGT. CDR3 sequence reads: CASSYQTPYEQYF. The CDR3 bases are TGTGCCAGCAGTTACCAAACACCCTACGAGCAGTACTTC.

V usage is TRBV3-1 (or the pseudogene TRBV3-2) and J usage is TRBJ2-2; 7 nucleotides align to TRBD1. After removal of 4 bases from V and 1 base from J, the junction contained 6 bases not matched to a gene. Germline-derived CDR1 and CDR2 are LGHDT and YNNKEL (reference sequence). The length of the CDR3 is 16 residues. CDR3 protein: CASSPPGQMNTGELFF. The DNA for the CDR3 is TGTGCCAGCAGCCCCCCGGGACAGATGAACACCGGGGAGCTGTTTTTT.

This chain connects TRBV27 to TRBJ2-5, with TRBD2 matching over 10 bases. CDR1 is MNHEY, CDR2 SMNVEV, per germline (reference sequence). The CDR3 sequence is 16 residues long. J was trimmed by 2 bases and V by 6 bases; bases with no gene match: 9. This chain's CDR3 is CASSQTRTSGQETQYF. For the CDR3, the DNA is TGTGCCAGCAGCCAAACCCGGACTAGCGGACAAGAGACCCAGTACTTC.

The V gene is TRBV28, the J gene TRBJ1-2; no definite D call. V lost 8 bases to trimming and J lost 1 base, with 11 bases between them. Germline V lookup: CDR1 MDHEN, CDR2 SYDVKM. CDR3 length: 13 residues. The CDR3 sequence: CASGLQINYGYTF. Here the CDR3 DNA reads TGTGCCAGCGGATTACAGATTAACTATGGCTACACCTTC.

The chain couples TRBV5-1 to TRBJ1-4; 7 nucleotides agree with TRBD1. This CDR3 region has 18 residues. The trim removed 0 bases at V and 0 bases at J, leaving 8 bases unmatched. Germline CDR1 and CDR2: SGHRS and YFSETQ. In DNA form, the CDR3 reads TGCGCCAGCAGCTTGGTCCCAGGGGGACCGGCAACTAATGAAAAACTGTTTTTT. As protein: CASSLVPGGPATNEKLFF. Looking up the rest from reference TRBV5-1 and TRBJ1-4 gives the full variable domain: KAGVTQTPRYLIKTRGQQVTLSCSPISGHRSVSWYQQTPGQGLQFLFEYFSETQRNKGNFPGRFSGRQFSNSRSEMNVSTLELGDSALYLCASSLVPGGPATNEKLFFGSGTQLSVL.

The chain recombines TRBV4-2 with TRBJ1-6; TRBD1 matches at 10 bases. The CDR3 totals 17 residues. Germline CDR1 and CDR2: LGHNA and YNFKEQ. Germline trimming cut 0 bases from V and 4 bases from J; bases unmatched to any gene: 3. CDR3: CASSQEWTGGYNSPLHF. The CDR3 DNA follows: TGTGCCAGCAGCCAAGAATGGACAGGGGGTTATAATTCACCCCTCCACTTT.

The rearrangement links TRBV2 to TRBJ2-1; 11 bases line up with TRBD2. Per the germline V gene, CDR1 is SNHLY and CDR2 is FYNNEI. The CDR3 is 15 amino acids. The V segment lost 6 bases and the J segment 5 bases; nucleotides outside the gene matches: 6. Here the CDR3 reads CASRYPGLADNEQFF. CDR3 coding DNA: TGTGCCAGCAGATACCCGGGACTAGCGGACAATGAGCAGTTCTTC.

The J gene is TRBJ2-7, the V gene TRBV9; D is perhaps TRBD2 (6 bases). The CDR3 contains 15 residues. V was cut by 4 bases and J by 0 bases, with 14 bases left in between. Germline CDR1 and CDR2: SGDLS and YYNGEE. For the CDR3, the DNA is TGTGCCAGCAGCCCTAGGGTGGGACTCTCCTACGAGCAGTACTTC. It yields the protein CASSPRVGLSYEQYF.

The chain combines TRBV28 with TRBJ1-6; D is uncertain. Trimming shortened V by 6 bases and J by 8 bases, and 14 bases separated the two germline ends. The CDR3 extends over 14 amino acids. Germline lookup yields CDR1 MDHEN and CDR2 SYDVKM. The CDR3 sequence is CASSLAQLYSPLHF. The CDR3 nucleotides are TGTGCCAGCAGCCTCGCACAATTATATTCACCCCTCCACTTT.